Sequencing of this T cell receptor (beta chain) was carried out in a study of vaccination effects on CD4 cells after COVID-19. TCRdb's table, derived via immunoSEQ multiplex PCR, lists solely in-frame clones and lacks some. The sample consists of 15,000 or so clones, 76% of them appearing once. Germline V gene data show CDR1 as DFQATT and CDR2 as SNEGSKA (reference sequence). This CDR3 is built from 11 residues. Trimming removed 6 bases from V and 6 bases from J; junction bases left unmatched: 3. Points from the study as a whole: Vaccine-induced clones in healthy vaccinees cross-reacted with common cold coronaviruses in only 1 of 255 cases.

This clone was counted between two and nine times. What it binds is not known. Peptide-pool stimulation followed by sequencing identified expanded antigen-specific CD4+ clonotypes in the ViraFEST assay. The culture ran for around nine days, and then CD4+ T cells were isolated. People in the vaccine group had not been infected with SARS-CoV-2 before, and their nucleocapsid antibodies were negative. It was with roughly 11 IU/ml IL-2 and about 10 ug/ml peptides that around 1.9 million PBMC per well were cultured. The origin of this receptor is a human donor who received a COVID-19 vaccine. The sample consisted of CD4+ T cells from PBMCs cultured with HCoV-229E spike peptides, taken before COVID-19 vaccination. V and J are TRBV20-1 and TRBJ1-2; TRBD1 aligns across 8 bases. For the CDR3, the DNA is TGCAGTGCCCAGACAGGGGATGGCTACACCTTC. This translates into CSAQTGDGYTF.